These 27 T cell receptor beta chains were sequenced from one sample in a study of cytomegalovirus exposure and HLA in healthy donors. Both 60 Vbeta primers and 13 Jbeta primers went into the PCR. Assay used: immunoSEQ multiplex PCR; TCRdb lists only in-frame clones, some missing. This sample yields some 150,000 clones, of which roughly 80% are seen a single time; 6.5% to 7.5% belongs to the top ten. Sample: PBMCs. These receptors were collected from a woman in her 30s in good health and CMV-seropositive.

The J gene is TRBJ2-5, the V gene TRBV5-6; no firm D call. Trimming cost V 2 bases and J 5 bases, with 4 bases left between them. CDR3 length: 11 residues. Per germline, CDR1 SGHDT and CDR2 YYEEEE. CDR3 coding DNA: TGTGCCAGCAGCTTTCAGGAGACCCAGTACTTC. This sequence encodes CASSFQETQYF.

The rearrangement links TRBV19 to TRBJ2-7; D may be TRBD2 (6 bases). CDR1 is LNHDA, CDR2 SQIVND, per germline (reference sequence). Trimming shortened V by 5 bases and J by 6 bases, and 17 bases separated the two germline ends. The CDR3 spans 14 residues. CDR3 sequence: CASSRGLRAGEQYF. The CDR3 region has the DNA TGTGCCAGTAGTCGGGGACTCAGGGCTGGCGAGCAGTACTTC.

The chain combines TRBV7-9 with TRBJ1-6, with a tentative D call TRBD1 (5 bases). Germline-derived CDR1 and CDR2 are SEHNR and FQNEAQ (reference sequence). V lost 5 bases to trimming and J lost 9 bases, with 14 bases between them. CDR3 size: 14 residues. The CDR3 DNA follows: TGTGCCAGCAGCCCCGACAGTAATGCTTCACCCCTCCACTTT. It encodes CASSPDSNASPLHF.

The chain employs TRBV9 and TRBJ1-1; 8 positions agree with TRBD1. In germline, CDR1 is SGDLS, CDR2 YYNGEE. The CDR3 sequence is 15 residues long. Losses at the gene ends were 4 bases for V and 7 bases for J; bases not matched to a gene: 12. CDR3 loop: CASSPRAGGFREAFF. The DNA for the CDR3 is TGTGCCAGCAGCCCTCGAGCAGGGGGCTTTCGTGAAGCTTTCTTT.

This chain links TRBV25-1 with TRBJ2-1, with 8 bases matching TRBD2. CDR1 is MGHDK, CDR2 SYGVNS, per germline. V shed 3 bases, J shed 4 bases, and the junction held 11 bases outside the gene matches. The CDR3 is 17 amino acids. CDR3 region: CASSDLTSGGEYNEQFF. The CDR3 coding sequence is TGTGCCAGCAGTGACTTAACCAGCGGGGGAGAATACAATGAGCAGTTCTTC.

V and J are TRBV29-1 and TRBJ2-1; 7 bases match TRBD2. J lost 5 bases, V lost 0 bases, and 10 bases had no gene match. The CDR3 has 16 amino acids. Germline V CDR1 and CDR2: SQVTM, ANQGSEA. The CDR3 DNA is TGCAGCGTTGAAGATAGATGGGGGGGGGATCACAATGAGCAGTTCTTC. Translating it yields CSVEDRWGGDHNEQFF.

This chain joins TRBV11-3 and TRBJ2-2; no clear D. Trimming removed 0 bases from V and 8 bases from J, with 7 bases in between. The CDR3 contains 13 residues. Per germline, CDR1 SGHNT and CDR2 YENEEA. CDR3 nucleotide sequence: TGTGCCAGCAGCTTAGAGGGCGCGGGGGAGCTGTTTTTT. Translation: CASSLEGAGELFF.

The chain combines TRBV2 with TRBJ2-7, with D unresolved. Germline-derived CDR1 and CDR2 are SNHLY and FYNNEI. CDR3 length: 16 residues. V lost 4 bases, J lost 0 bases, and 16 bases lay in between. CDR3 sequence reads: CASSGRGVMSSYEQYF. CDR3 DNA sequence: TGTGCCAGCAGTGGTCGAGGAGTAATGAGCTCCTACGAGCAGTACTTC.

The rearrangement joins TRBV27 to TRBJ2-7; the D gene is possibly TRBD1 (6 bases). The CDR3 has 14 residues. The V and J ends lost 4 bases and 6 bases respectively, with 16 bases between them. Germline V gene data show CDR1 as MNHEY and CDR2 as SMNVEV (reference sequence). CDR3 protein: CASSWRQGRSEQYF. The CDR3 DNA sequence: TGTGCCAGCAGTTGGAGGCAGGGGAGATCCGAGCAGTACTTC.

V gene TRBV28 combines with J gene TRBJ1-3; 7 positions match TRBD1. The CDR3 sequence is 14 residues long. CDR1 is MDHEN, CDR2 SYDVKM, per germline. The V gene end was trimmed by 9 bases and the J gene end by 0 bases; junction bases not matched to a gene: 5. Written as DNA, the CDR3 is TGTGCCAGTCGGGACAGCCTCTCTGGAAACACCATATATTTT. It translates to CASRDSLSGNTIYF.

The chain recombines TRBV4-2 with TRBJ1-5; D is uncertain. This CDR3 contains 14 residues. Trimming removed 0 bases from V and 6 bases from J, with 9 bases in between. Germline values: CDR1 LGHNA, CDR2 YNFKEQ. This CDR3 reads CASSQETAAQPQHF. The DNA for the CDR3 is TGTGCCAGCAGCCAAGAAACGGCGGCTCAGCCCCAGCATTTT.

This sequence joins TRBV6-1 and TRBJ1-4, with D possibly being TRBD1 (6 bases). The ends were cut back, 7 bases at V and 2 bases at J, with 14 bases in the middle. Germline CDR1 reads MNHNS; CDR2 reads SASEGT. The CDR3 contains 15 residues. CDR3 coding DNA: TGTGCCAGCACCAGACAGGCTGCTACTAATGAAAAACTGTTTTTT. Translation: CASTRQAATNEKLFF.

Regarding this clone: Germline and junction disagree at one end, which may indicate a read error. The rearrangement uses TRBV2 and TRBJ1-2; no clear D gene. Germline loops: CDR1 SNHLY, CDR2 FYNNEI. The CDR3 extends over 14 amino acids. The CDR3 sequence is CASSSRQINCGYTF. CDR3 coding DNA: TGTGCCAGCAGTTCCCGACAAATTAACTGTGGCTACACCTTC.

This chain links TRBV19 with TRBJ1-1; D uncertain. This CDR3 spans 12 amino acids. V was shortened by 4 bases and J by 7 bases, with 10 bases between the two germline ends. Germline V gives CDR1 LNHDA, CDR2 SQIVND (reference sequence). The DNA of the CDR3 is TGTGCCAGTAGTAACCCAGGAGGTGAAGCTTTCTTT. It yields the protein CASSNPGGEAFF.

The chain recombines TRBV10-3 with TRBJ1-1; D gene unclear. The germline CDR1 and CDR2 sequences are ENHRY and SYGVKD. Trimming shortened V by 0 bases and J by 3 bases, and 8 bases separated the two germline ends. CDR3 size: 14 residues. The CDR3 DNA is TGTGCCATCAGTGAGTCGCGGGAAGACACTGAAGCTTTCTTT. This gives the protein CAISESREDTEAFF.

Here the CDR3 DNA reads TGTGCCAGCAGTTACGGACTGGTTGGAGAGACCCAGTACTTC. Its translation: CASSYGLVGETQYF. V and J are TRBV6-5 and TRBJ2-5, with TRBD2 as a possible D gene (5 bases). The V gene's germline CDR1 is MNHEY and CDR2 SVGAGI. Trimming cost V 2 bases and J 4 bases, with 11 bases left between them. The CDR3 has 14 residues.

V is TRBV25-1 and J is TRBJ2-2; 9 nucleotides line up with TRBD1. In germline, CDR1 is MGHDK, CDR2 SYGVNS. The CDR3 spans 16 residues. V lost 2 bases and J lost 5; bases outside the gene matches: 6. CDR3 sequence: CASSEPGQGWTGELFF. CDR3 in DNA: TGTGCCAGCAGTGAACCGGGACAGGGTTGGACCGGGGAGCTGTTTTTT.

Points on this clone: The germline gene is not matched at one end of the junction; a read error may be the cause. This sequence joins TRBV10-3 and TRBJ2-7, with 13 nucleotides matching TRBD2. Germline CDR1 and CDR2: ENHRY and SYGVKD. This CDR3 spans 12 amino acids. CDR3 nucleotides: TGTGCCATCAGTGAGGATGGACTAGCGGGGGATTTC. It is translated as CAISEDGLAGDF.

This clone came up once. The gene calls are TRBV19 and TRBJ2-1; 8 nucleotides align to TRBD1. The trim removed 1 base at V and 7 bases at J, leaving 18 bases unmatched. Germline V gene lookup returns CDR1 LNHDA and CDR2 SQIVND (reference sequence). The CDR3 sequence is 19 residues long. The DNA for the CDR3 is TGTGCCAGTAGTATAGTTAGGGAATGGTCCCGGACAGGGAGGAATGAGCAGTTCTTC. Amino acids: CASSIVREWSRTGRNEQFF.

The rearrangement joins TRBV6-4 to TRBJ2-3, with 7 bases aligning to TRBD2. This CDR3 spans 14 amino acids. The germline CDR1 and CDR2 sequences are MRHNA and SNTAGT. V dropped 6 bases and J dropped 0; count of bases not matched to a gene: 3. The CDR3 is CASSPRGSTDTQYF. CDR3 coding DNA: TGTGCCAGCAGCCCGCGGGGGAGCACAGATACGCAGTATTTT.

This clone has just one count. The chain employs TRBV18 and TRBJ1-2, with 7 bases identical to TRBD1. The germline V gene encodes CDR1 KGHSH and CDR2 LQKENI. J lost 0 bases, V lost 2 bases, and 3 bases had no gene match. This CDR3 is 15 amino acids long. The CDR3 region has the DNA TGTGCCAGCTCACCAGGGACAGACTCTAACTATGGCTACACCTTC. It yields the protein CASSPGTDSNYGYTF.

The V gene is TRBV6-5, the J gene TRBJ1-6; TRBD1 aligns across 8 bases. The CDR3 contains 15 residues. Trimming cost V 5 bases and J 10 bases; bases outside gene matches: 10. CDR1 is MNHEY, CDR2 SVGAGI, per germline. CDR3 nucleotides: TGTGCCAGCAGTGCCACCGGGACAGGAGACTCACCCCTCCACTTT. The encoded protein is CASSATGTGDSPLHF.

The rearrangement joins TRBV29-1 to TRBJ1-4, with TRBD1 matching over 10 bases. The CDR3 covers 12 residues. The J segment lost 7 bases and the V segment lost 6 bases, leaving 2 bases of the junction unmatched. CDR1 is SQVTM and CDR2 is ANQGSEA in the germline V gene. The DNA of the CDR3 is TGCAGCGTGGACAGGGGGGGTGAAAAACTGTTTTTT. It yields the protein CSVDRGGEKLFF.

The CDR3 DNA sequence: TGTGCCAGCAGTTTTTCGAATCAGCCCCAGCATTTT. Protein: CASSFSNQPQHF. V is TRBV28 and J is TRBJ1-5; D is ambiguous. Trimming removed 3 bases from V and 4 bases from J, with 4 bases in between. Germline CDR1 and CDR2: MDHEN and SYDVKM. The CDR3 spans 12 residues.

The chain joins TRBV6-5 to TRBJ1-1, with 8 bases that match TRBD1. J lost 11 bases, V lost 5 bases, and 13 bases had no gene match. The CDR3 covers 14 residues. Germline CDR1 reads MNHEY; CDR2 reads SVGAGI. This chain's CDR3 is CASSKTGQVYRAFF. CDR3 in DNA: TGTGCCAGCAGTAAAACGGGACAGGTTTATCGGGCTTTCTTT.

J is TRBJ1-2 and V is TRBV5-1; 9 bases align to TRBD1. V was clipped by 4 bases and J by 8 bases; unmatched bases: 12. Germline V gene sequence: CDR1 SGHRS, CDR2 YFSETQ. The CDR3 length is 15 residues. CDR3 sequence (DNA): TGCGCCAGCAGCCCCGAGGGACAGGGAATTATGGGCTACACCTTC. This translates into CASSPEGQGIMGYTF.

The CDR3 loop reads CASSAGTGYQDTQYF. The DNA of the CDR3 is TGTGCCAGCAGCGCCGGGACAGGGTATCAAGATACGCAGTATTTT. V is TRBV2 and J is TRBJ2-3; TRBD1 agrees at 9 bases. Germline CDR1 SNHLY, CDR2 FYNNEI. CDR3 length: 15 residues. Trimming removed 6 bases from V and 5 bases from J; junction bases left unmatched: 9.